Below, 21 T cell receptor beta chains from the same sample are listed, as sequenced in a study of identical twins. TCRdb recomputed calls from the 5' RACE reads with MiXCR, one row per CDR3 protein. In the table there are around 1.7 million distinct CDR3 sequences, roughly a third of which are singletons. Sequencing used cord blood. The receptor set was obtained from a newborn girl in good health.

There are a few counts of this clonotype. The chain is built from TRBV6-2 or TRBV6-3 and TRBJ2-7; 9 bases map to TRBD2. Germline assignment: CDR1 MNHEY and CDR2 SVGEGT. V shed 4 bases, J shed 6 bases, and the junction held 10 bases outside the gene matches. This CDR3 has 15 residues. The CDR3 here is CASSLVAAGGSEQYF. The CDR3 DNA follows: TGTGCCAGCAGTTTAGTTGCGGCGGGAGGGAGCGAGCAGTACTTC.

The chain employs TRBV2 and TRBJ2-3; TRBD2 might be the D (6 bases). Between the trimmed V and J ends, which lost 7 bases and 0 bases, there was a span of 14 bases. The CDR3 contains 15 residues. Germline values: CDR1 SNHLY, CDR2 FYNNEI. CDR3 DNA: TGTGCCAGCAACCGAGGCCTAGCGAGCACAGATACGCAGTATTTT. Residues: CASNRGLASTDTQYF.

The chain combines TRBV24-1 with TRBJ1-5; 9 bases align to TRBD1. The junction had 7 bases not matched to a gene; V was cut back by 4 bases and J by 4 bases. The CDR3 spans 16 residues. The V gene's germline CDR1 is KGHDR and CDR2 SFDVKD. CDR3: CATSDPDRGLNQPQHF. CDR3 bases: TGTGCCACCAGTGACCCGGACAGGGGTCTTAATCAGCCCCAGCATTTT.

V gene TRBV6-2 or TRBV6-3 combines with J gene TRBJ1-5, with 9 bases that match TRBD1. In germline, CDR1 is MNHEY, CDR2 SVGEGT. The trim removed 10 bases at V and 6 bases at J, leaving 7 bases unmatched. CDR3 length equals 13 residues. The CDR3 loop reads CAIARTGVQPQHF. The DNA for the CDR3 is TGTGCCATCGCCCGGACAGGGGTTCAGCCCCAGCATTTT.

This chain links TRBV20-1 with TRBJ2-7; D may be TRBD2 (7 bases). The germline V gene encodes CDR1 DFQATT and CDR2 SNEGSKA (reference sequence). Between the trimmed V and J ends, which lost 3 bases and 3 bases, there was a span of 12 bases. This CDR3 has 13 amino acids. The CDR3 bases are TGCAGTGCTAGGGTGGGGGGGCTCTACGAGCAGTACTTC. Its protein is CSARVGGLYEQYF.

This clonotype was seen only a few times. CDR3 sequence reads: CASSGRTGRINEKLFF. The CDR3, as DNA: TGTGCCAGCAGCGGGAGGACAGGTAGAATTAATGAAAAACTGTTTTTT. The chain joins TRBV9 to TRBJ1-4, with 7 bases aligning to TRBD1. Germline CDR1 SGDLS, CDR2 YYNGEE. The CDR3 is 16 amino acids. With V trimmed by 3 bases and J by 4 bases, 9 bases remained unmatched.

A few counts support this clonotype. The chain has TRBV4-2 and TRBJ1-2; D may be TRBD1 (6 bases). Between the trimmed V and J ends, which lost 0 bases and 5 bases, there was a span of 13 bases. Germline V gene sequence: CDR1 LGHNA, CDR2 YNFKEQ. The CDR3 extends over 15 amino acids. In DNA form, the CDR3 reads TGTGCCAGCAGCCAAGATATCGGGACATATTATGGCTACACCTTC. Its translation: CASSQDIGTYYGYTF.

This clonotype was seen more than once but under ten times. This rearrangement joins TRBV3-1 to TRBJ1-4, with D unresolved. CDR3 length equals 13 residues. Germline CDR1 LGHDT, CDR2 YNNKEL (reference sequence). V was pared by 5 bases and J by 7 bases, with 11 bases between. CDR3 loop: CASSRGKSEKLFF. The CDR3 DNA sequence: TGTGCCAGCAGCAGAGGCAAGAGTGAAAAACTGTTTTTT. The variable domain in full, completed from reference TRBV3-1 and TRBJ1-4, reads DTAVSQTPKYLVTQMGNDKSIKCEQNLGHDTMYWYKQDSKKFLKIMFSYNNKELIINETVPNRFSPKSPDKAHLNLHINSLELGDSAVYFCASSRGKSEKLFFGSGTQLSVL.

J is TRBJ2-4 and V is TRBV7-2; TRBD2 agrees at 10 bases. The J call is doubtful: the DNA matches TRBJ2-7 better. The CDR3 is 18 amino acids. Germline lookup yields CDR1 SGHTA and CDR2 FQGNSA. CDR3 nucleotide sequence: TGTGCCAGCAGCCCAGATGGTCTTAGCGGGAGGCTCTTCTACGAGCAGTACTTC. Translating gives CASSPDGLSGRLFYEQYF.

This clonotype was counted a few times. This chain joins TRBV5-1 and TRBJ1-5, with D possibly TRBD1 on 5 matching bases. The CDR3 covers 14 residues. The ends were cut back, 0 bases at V and 5 bases at J, with 9 bases in the middle. Germline V lookup: CDR1 SGHRS, CDR2 YFSETQ. The CDR3 DNA is TGCGCCAGCAGCTTGGAGGGGCAAGATCAGCCCCAGCATTTT. This codes for CASSLEGQDQPQHF.

The chain carries TRBV12-3 or TRBV12-4 and TRBJ1-5; D may be TRBD1 (6 bases). V lost 6 bases, J lost 1 base, and 10 bases lay in between. The CDR3 loop spans 14 amino acids. The CDR3 DNA is TGTGCCAGCAGCTCAGGGGAAAGCAATCAGCCCCAGCATTTT. Translating gives CASSSGESNQPQHF.

A few counts support this clonotype. The chain couples TRBV20-1 to TRBJ2-1; 7 bases align to TRBD2. The CDR3 sequence is 12 residues long. The germline V gene has CDR1 DFQATT and CDR2 SNEGSKA (reference sequence). The CDR3 here is CSPQRGHNEQFF. The CDR3 coding sequence is TGCAGCCCACAGCGGGGCCACAATGAGCAGTTCTTC.

This clonotype has more than one count but fewer than ten. This chain connects TRBV5-6 to TRBJ2-6; D not certain. V was clipped by 1 base and J by 3 bases, with 5 bases between them. Germline V gene data show CDR1 as SGHDT and CDR2 as YYEEEE. The CDR3 spans 14 residues. The CDR3 DNA is TGTGCCAGCAGCTTGTGGGGTGGGGCCAACGTCCTGACTTTC. Translation: CASSLWGGANVLTF.

In its sample, this clonotype was seen many times. The gene calls are TRBV12-3 or TRBV12-4 and TRBJ1-4, with a tentative D call TRBD1 (5 bases). This CDR3 is 17 amino acids long. The V end lost 1 base, the J end lost 8 bases, and 20 bases lay between the germline ends. The CDR3 loop is CASSLGAGRGLGEKLFF. For the CDR3, the DNA is TGTGCCAGCAGTTTAGGAGCGGGAAGGGGACTCGGGGAAAAACTGTTTTTT.

The genes are TRBV6-2 or TRBV6-3 and TRBJ2-7, with TRBD1 identical over 7 bases. V was pared by 0 bases and J by 2 bases, with 4 bases of the junction left unmatched. The V gene's germline CDR1 is MNHEY and CDR2 SVGEGT. This CDR3 is 15 amino acids long. The CDR3 DNA reads TGTGCCAGCAGTTACTCGAGGGGACAGACCTACGAGCAGTACTTC. This encodes CASSYSRGQTYEQYF.

This chain connects TRBV10-1 to TRBJ2-2; 10 bases match TRBD1. The CDR3 sequence is 15 residues long. Trimming at V came to 7 bases and at J to 4 bases, leaving 6 bases not matched to a gene. The germline gives CDR1 WNHNN, CDR2 SYGVQD (reference sequence). CDR3 nucleotide sequence: TGCGCCAGCATTCGCGGACAGGGGGTCACCGGGGAGCTGTTTTTT. This codes for CASIRGQGVTGELFF.

At least ten counts were recorded for this clonotype. A read error may account for a junction end that differs from germline. V and J are TRBV5-1 and TRBJ1-4; TRBD1 might be the D (6 bases). Germline V CDR1 and CDR2: SGHRS, YFSETQ. This CDR3 region has 15 residues. The CDR3: CASSLGQGTNEKLFF. In DNA form, the CDR3 reads TGTGCCAGCAGTTTAGGTCAGGGGACTAATGAAAAACTGTTTTTT.

This clonotype was detected only a few times. V usage is TRBV5-1 and J usage is TRBJ2-7, with TRBD2 identical over 9 bases. The V segment lost 3 bases and the J segment 4 bases; nucleotides outside the gene matches: 14. Germline loops: CDR1 SGHRS, CDR2 YFSETQ. The CDR3 sequence is 17 residues long. The CDR3 DNA follows: TGCGCCAGCAGCTCGAGCCTTAGCGGGAGAATGGTTTACGAGCAGTACTTC. It encodes CASSSSLSGRMVYEQYF.

This rearrangement joins TRBV2 to TRBJ2-5, with a weak D call TRBD2 (5 bases). Deletions cut 3 bases from V and 5 bases from J, with 10 bases between. Germline loops: CDR1 SNHLY, CDR2 FYNNEI. The CDR3 runs to 13 residues. CDR3 sequence reads: CASSDFAGETQYF. The CDR3 coding sequence is TGTGCCAGCAGTGACTTTGCGGGTGAGACCCAGTACTTC.

This clonotype was recorded a few times. The V call is TRBV29-1, the J call TRBJ1-1; TRBD1 is a possible D gene (6 bases). The CDR3 consists of 16 residues. Deletions cut 0 bases from V and 1 base from J, with 15 bases between. Germline assignment: CDR1 SQVTM and CDR2 ANQGSEA. CDR3 region: CSVEDLGSGQNTEAFF. The CDR3, as DNA: TGCAGCGTTGAAGATCTGGGTTCGGGACAGAACACTGAAGCTTTCTTT.

The chain combines TRBV6-5 with TRBJ2-1, with 7 bases that match TRBD1. Losses at the gene ends were 2 bases for V and 1 base for J; bases not matched to a gene: 5. The CDR3 spans 16 residues. Germline CDR1 MNHEY, CDR2 SVGAGI. CDR3 nucleotide sequence: TGTGCCAGCAGTTACCGGGGACAGTTATCCTACAATGAGCAGTTCTTC. It specifies CASSYRGQLSYNEQFF.